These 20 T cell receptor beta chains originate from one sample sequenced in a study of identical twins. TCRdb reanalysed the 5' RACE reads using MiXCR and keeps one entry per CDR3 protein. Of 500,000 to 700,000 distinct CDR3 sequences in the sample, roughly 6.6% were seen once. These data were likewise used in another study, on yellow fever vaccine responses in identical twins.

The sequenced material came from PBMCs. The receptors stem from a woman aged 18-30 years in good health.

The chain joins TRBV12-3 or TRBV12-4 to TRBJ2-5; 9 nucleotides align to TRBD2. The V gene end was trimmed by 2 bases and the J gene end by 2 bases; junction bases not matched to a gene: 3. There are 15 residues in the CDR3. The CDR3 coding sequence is TGTGCCAGCAGTTTAAGCGGGGGGTCACAAGAGACCCAGTACTTC. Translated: CASSLSGGSQETQYF.

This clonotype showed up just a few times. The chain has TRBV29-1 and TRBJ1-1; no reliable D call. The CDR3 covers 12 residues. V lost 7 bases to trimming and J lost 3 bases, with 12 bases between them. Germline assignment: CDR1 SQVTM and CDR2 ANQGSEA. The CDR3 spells CSALGLDTEAFF. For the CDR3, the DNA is TGCAGCGCCCTTGGGCTTGACACTGAAGCTTTCTTT.

CDR3 sequence reads: CASSPLNQGSGELFF. DNA of the CDR3: TGTGCCAGCTCACCACTAAACCAGGGGTCCGGGGAGCTGTTTTTT. The chain uses TRBV18 and TRBJ2-2; a weak D match, TRBD1 (6 bases). Germline V CDR1 and CDR2: KGHSH, LQKENI. V gave up 1 base and J gave up 6 bases, with 12 bases separating them. There are 15 residues in the CDR3.

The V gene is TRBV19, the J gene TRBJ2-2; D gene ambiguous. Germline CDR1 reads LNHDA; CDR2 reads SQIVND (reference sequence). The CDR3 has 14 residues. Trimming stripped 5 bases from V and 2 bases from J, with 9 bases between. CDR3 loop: CASSGGINTGELFF. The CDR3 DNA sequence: TGTGCCAGTAGTGGCGGAATTAACACCGGGGAGCTGTTTTTT. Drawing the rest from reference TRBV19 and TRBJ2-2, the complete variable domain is DGGITQSPKYLFRKEGQNVTLSCEQNLNHDAMYWYRQDPGQGLRLIYYSQIVNDFQKGDIAEGYSVSREKKESFPLTVTSAQKNPTAFYLCASSGGINTGELFFGEGSRLTVL.

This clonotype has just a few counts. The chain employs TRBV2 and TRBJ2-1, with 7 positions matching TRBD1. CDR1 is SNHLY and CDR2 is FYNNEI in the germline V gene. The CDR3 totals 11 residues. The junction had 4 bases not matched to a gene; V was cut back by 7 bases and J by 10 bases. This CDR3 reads CASKGAEEQFF. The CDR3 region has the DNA TGTGCCAGCAAGGGGGCCGAGGAGCAGTTCTTC.

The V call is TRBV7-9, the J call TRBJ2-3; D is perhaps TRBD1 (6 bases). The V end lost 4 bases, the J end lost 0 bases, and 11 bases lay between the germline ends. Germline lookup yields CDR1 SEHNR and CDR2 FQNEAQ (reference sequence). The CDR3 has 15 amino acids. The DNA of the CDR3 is TGTGCCAGCAGCTACGGGACATACAGCACAGATACGCAGTATTTT. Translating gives CASSYGTYSTDTQYF.

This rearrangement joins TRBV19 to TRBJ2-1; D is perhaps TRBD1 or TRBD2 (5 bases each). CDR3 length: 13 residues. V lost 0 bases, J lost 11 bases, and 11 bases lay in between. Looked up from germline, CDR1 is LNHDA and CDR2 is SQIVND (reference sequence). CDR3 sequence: CASSIDFEGQQFF. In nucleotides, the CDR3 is TGTGCCAGTAGTATAGATTTTGAGGGGCAGCAGTTCTTC.

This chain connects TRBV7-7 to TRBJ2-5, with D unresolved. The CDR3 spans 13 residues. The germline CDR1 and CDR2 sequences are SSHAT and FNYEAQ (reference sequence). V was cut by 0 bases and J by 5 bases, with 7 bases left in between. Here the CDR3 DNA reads TGTGCCAGCAGCTTAGCCCCGGTTGAGACCCAGTACTTC. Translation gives CASSLAPVETQYF.

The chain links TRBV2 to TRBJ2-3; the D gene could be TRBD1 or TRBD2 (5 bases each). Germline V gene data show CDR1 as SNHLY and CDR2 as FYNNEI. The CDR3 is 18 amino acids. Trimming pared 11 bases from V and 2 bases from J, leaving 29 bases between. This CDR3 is CAFCFSRTRTSLTDTQYF. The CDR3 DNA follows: TGTGCCTTCTGTTTTAGCCGGACAAGGACTTCTCTCACAGATACGCAGTATTTT.

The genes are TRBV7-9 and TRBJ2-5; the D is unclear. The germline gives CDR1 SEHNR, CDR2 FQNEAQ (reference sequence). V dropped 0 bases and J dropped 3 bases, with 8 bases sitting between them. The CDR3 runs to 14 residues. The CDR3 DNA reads TGTGCCAGCAGCTTAGCGCTATCCGAAGAGACCCAGTACTTC. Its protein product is CASSLALSEETQYF.

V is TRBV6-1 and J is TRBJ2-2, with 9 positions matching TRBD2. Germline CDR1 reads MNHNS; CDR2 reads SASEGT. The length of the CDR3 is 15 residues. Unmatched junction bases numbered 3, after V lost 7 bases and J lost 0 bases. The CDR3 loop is CASTVAGANTGELFF. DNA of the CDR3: TGTGCCAGCACCGTAGCGGGGGCGAACACCGGGGAGCTGTTTTTT.

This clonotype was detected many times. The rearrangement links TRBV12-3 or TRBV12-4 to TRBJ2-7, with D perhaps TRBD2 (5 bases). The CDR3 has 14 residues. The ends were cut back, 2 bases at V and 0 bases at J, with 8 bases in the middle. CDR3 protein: CASSLYLASYEQYF. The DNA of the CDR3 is TGTGCCAGCAGTTTATACCTAGCCTCCTACGAGCAGTACTTC.

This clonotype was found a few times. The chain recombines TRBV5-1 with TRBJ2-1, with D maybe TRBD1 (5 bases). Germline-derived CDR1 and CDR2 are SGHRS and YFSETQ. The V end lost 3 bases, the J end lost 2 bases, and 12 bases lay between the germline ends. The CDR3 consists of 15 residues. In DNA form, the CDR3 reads TGCGCCAGCAGCTACGACAGTTACCCCTACAATGAGCAGTTCTTC. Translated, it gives CASSYDSYPYNEQFF.

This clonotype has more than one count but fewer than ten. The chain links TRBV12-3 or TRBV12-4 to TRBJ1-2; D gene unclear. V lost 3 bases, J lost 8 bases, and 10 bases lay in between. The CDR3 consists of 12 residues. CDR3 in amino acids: CASSLGYEGYTF. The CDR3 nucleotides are TGTGCCAGCAGTTTGGGTTACGAGGGCTACACCTTC.

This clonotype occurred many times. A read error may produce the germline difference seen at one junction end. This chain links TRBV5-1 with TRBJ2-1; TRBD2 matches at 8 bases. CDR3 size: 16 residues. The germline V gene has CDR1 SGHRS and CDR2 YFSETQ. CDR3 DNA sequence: TGTGCCAGCAGTTTAGCGGCGGGGGGCTCCTACAATGAGCAGTTCTTC. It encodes CASSLAAGGSYNEQFF.

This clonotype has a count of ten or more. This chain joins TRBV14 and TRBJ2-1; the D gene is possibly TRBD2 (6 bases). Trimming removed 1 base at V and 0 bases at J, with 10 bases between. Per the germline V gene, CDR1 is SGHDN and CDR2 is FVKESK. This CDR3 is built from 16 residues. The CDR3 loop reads CASSQVRGSSYNEQFF. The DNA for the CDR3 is TGTGCCAGCAGCCAAGTTCGGGGGAGCTCCTACAATGAGCAGTTCTTC.

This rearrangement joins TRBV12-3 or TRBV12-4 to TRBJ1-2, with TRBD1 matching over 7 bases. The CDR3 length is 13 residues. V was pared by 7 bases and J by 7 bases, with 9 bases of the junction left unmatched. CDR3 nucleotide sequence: TGTGCCAGCACCCCAGGTACAGGGGTTGGCTACACCTTC. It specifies CASTPGTGVGYTF.

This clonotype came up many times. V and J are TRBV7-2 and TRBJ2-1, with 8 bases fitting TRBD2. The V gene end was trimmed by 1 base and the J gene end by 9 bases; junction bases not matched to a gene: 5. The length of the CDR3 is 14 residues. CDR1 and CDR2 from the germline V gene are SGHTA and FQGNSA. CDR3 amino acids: CASSLVVSGTEQFF. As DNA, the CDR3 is TGTGCCAGCAGCTTAGTGGTTAGCGGGACTGAGCAGTTCTTC.

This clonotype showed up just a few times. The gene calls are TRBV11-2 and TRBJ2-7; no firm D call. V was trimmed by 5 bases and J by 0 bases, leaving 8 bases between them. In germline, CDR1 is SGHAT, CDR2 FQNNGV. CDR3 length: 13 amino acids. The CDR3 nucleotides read TGTGCCAGCAGCCCCTACCCCTCCTACGAGCAGTACTTC. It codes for CASSPYPSYEQYF.

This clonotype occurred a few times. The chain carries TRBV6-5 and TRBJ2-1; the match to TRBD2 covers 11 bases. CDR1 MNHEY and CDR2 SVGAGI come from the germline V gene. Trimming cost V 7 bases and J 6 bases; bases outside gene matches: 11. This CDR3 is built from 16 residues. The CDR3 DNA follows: TGTGCCAGCACCACCCCCCTAGCGGGGGGCCGCAATGAGCAGTTCTTC. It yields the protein CASTTPLAGGRNEQFF.